This T cell receptor beta chain emerged from a study of T-cell memory formation after mild COVID-19. Findings and caveats of the study: Pre-infection memory showed some responding clones, and this suggested that cross-reactive memory joined.

On this clonotype itself: No antigen is known for it.

TCRdb used MiXCR to reprocess the 5' RACE reads, holding one entry per CDR3 protein. This table holds roughly 480,000 distinct CDR3 sequences, roughly 23% found once. Material: PBMCs or a T cell subset sorted from them (not recorded which). The source of this sequence is an adult woman who had mild COVID-19 (a few samples of this study predate the infection). Cell type and time point are not known.

The CDR3 loop reads CASSLDGNVGGYTF. The CDR3 coding sequence is TGCGCCAGCAGCTTGGACGGGAACGTGGGAGGCTACACCTTC. V is TRBV5-1 and J is TRBJ1-2; D uncertain. CDR1 is SGHRS, CDR2 YFSETQ, per germline. The V end was cut by 0 bases, the J end by 8 bases, with 14 bases between. The CDR3 has 14 amino acids.